This is a list of T cell receptor beta chains from one sample in a study of a mutant IDH1 vaccine in newly diagnosed glioma. The method was immunoSEQ multiplex PCR; TCRdb's version includes in-frame clones alone and lacks a portion of them. The table records around 70,000 clones, about 88% of them present only once. The antigens for these receptors are not known. The specimen comprised PBMCs, sampled from a glioma patient whose treatment included an IDH1 peptide vaccine. Source of these receptors: a man between 25 and 39 years old with glioma. Each CDR3 is given with its conserved first and last residue. The D gene is left open where the match is weak. Not all rows give a size; the values are once, few, many and, for expanded clones, a class.

V gene	clone size	D gene	J gene	CDR3 DNA	CDR3 protein
TRBV28	NA	NA	TRBJ1-5	TGTGCCAGCAGTTTGGGGGACGGTTATAGCAATCAGCCCCAGCATTTT	CASSLGDGYSNQPQHF
TRBV5-1	NA	NA	TRBJ2-5	TGCGCCAGCAGTTACGGTGCGCGGGACTACCAAGAGACCCAGTACTTC	CASSYGARDYQETQYF
TRBV28	few	TRBD1	TRBJ1-5	TGTGCCAGCAGCCCTCCGGGACAGGGGTTTCAGCCCCAGCATTTT	CASSPPGQGFQPQHF
TRBV4-2	many	NA	TRBJ2-1	TGTGCCAGCAGCCTGGAGGTGTCCCAGGAGCAGTTCTTC	CASSLEVSQEQFF
TRBV9	once	NA	TRBJ1-5	TGTGCCAGCAGCCCTGGGGGGGGGAGCAATCAGCCCCAGCATTTT	CASSPGGGSNQPQHF
TRBV19	NA	NA	TRBJ2-1	TGTGCCAGTAGTACACACAATGAGCAGTTCTTC	CASSTHNEQFF
TRBV9	NA	NA	TRBJ2-5	TGTGCCAGCAGCGCCTGGGGAAGTCTGCGGGAGACCCAGTACTTC	CASSAWGSLRETQYF
TRBV7-2	once	NA	TRBJ1-2	TGTGCCAGCAGCTCCTATCTCGGTGGCTACACCTTC	CASSSYLGGYTF
TRBV4-2	NA	TRBD1	TRBJ2-3	TGTGCCAGCAGCCAAGCGGAGGGGACAGGGGGCAAGAATACGCAGTATTTT	CASSQAEGTGGKNTQYF
TRBV28	NA	NA	TRBJ1-1	TGTGAGACTAAGACCTACCGGGGGATTAGGCACACTGAAGCTTTCTTT	CETKTYRGIRHTEAFF
TRBV4-1	NA	NA	TRBJ2-3	TGCGCCAGCAGCCAAGTAGGTAGCACAGATACGCAGTATTTT	CASSQVGSTDTQYF
TRBV6-1	NA	TRBD2	TRBJ2-1	TGTGCCAGCAGTGAAGGTGGTAGCGGGATTAGGCAGTTCTTC	CASSEGGSGIRQFF
TRBV5-6	NA	TRBD1	TRBJ2-4	TGTGCCAGCAGCCTGGGGACAGTGAAAAACATTCAGTACTTC	CASSLGTVKNIQYF
TRBV19	once	NA	TRBJ1-2	TGTGCCAGTACCCGCCGGGGCAGAGACTATGGCTACACCTTC	CASTRRGRDYGYTF
TRBV6-5	NA	TRBD1	TRBJ1-1	TGTGCCAGCAGTTACCGGCGCGGGACAGGATACACTGAAGCTTTCTTT	CASSYRRGTGYTEAFF
TRBV7-9	NA	NA	TRBJ2-1	TGTGCCAGCAGGCCAGGCTCCACGGTAGGCAATGAGCAGTTCTTC	CASRPGSTVGNEQFF
TRBV7-2	NA	TRBD1	TRBJ1-1	TGTGCCAGCAGCTCCACCAGGGGGCTCAACACTGAAGCTTTCTTT	CASSSTRGLNTEAFF